The clone carrying this TCR beta chain has at least ten counts. Its antigen is undetermined. The sample belongs to a study of CD8 T cells in ankylosing spondylitis. Findings of the study overall: Peripheral blood samples showed relatively rare disease-linked clones, and these clones were CD8+. A TCR beta motif of 8 or 9 highly homologous variants appeared characteristic of ankylosing spondylitis blood. Disease-associated clones were reportedly significantly overrepresented in matched ankylosing spondylitis synovial fluid.

CDR3 length: 12 amino acids. CDR1 and CDR2 from the germline V gene are SGHTA and FQGTGA. V was pared by 6 bases and J by 5 bases, with 2 bases of the junction left unmatched. As the method for making TCR beta libraries, quantitative 5'-RACE with molecular barcodes was used. TCRdb used MiXCR to reprocess the 5' RACE reads, holding one entry per CDR3 protein. The sample contains just over 350,000 distinct CDR3 sequences, 20% to 25% of which appear only once. J is TRBJ2-3 and V is TRBV7-3; the match to TRBD2 covers 7 bases. The sequenced material came from blood, either unsorted or a sorted T cell fraction (not recorded which). This TCR derives from a male donor with ankylosing spondylitis or in good health (not recorded which). The CDR3 spells CASSSGGDTQYF. The CDR3 nucleotides are TGTGCCAGCAGTTCGGGGGGAGATACGCAGTATTTT. The full variable domain, with the rest looked up from reference TRBV7-3 and TRBJ2-3, is GAGVSQTPSNKVTEKGKYVELRCDPISGHTALYWYRQSLGQGPEFLIYFQGTGAADDSGLPNDRFFAVRPEGSVSTLKIQRTERGDSAVYLCASSSGGDTQYFGPGTRLTVL.